This T cell receptor (beta chain) comes out of a study of T-cell memory formation after mild COVID-19. At the level of the study: Clustering of TCRs was largely donor specific. Overall study results and limits: Clones which contracted sat mainly in CM and EM if CD4+, and in EMRA if CD8+. Memory from before infection featured some responding clones, which suggests cross-reactive memory joined.

In the case of this clonotype: Its antigen is still unknown.

Libraries for TCRalpha and TCRbeta carried sample barcodes and unique molecular identifiers via 5'RACE. TCRdb passed the 5' RACE reads through MiXCR, listing each CDR3 protein once. Among roughly 320,000 distinct CDR3 sequences listed, around 27% were seen once. The sample comprised PBMCs or a T cell subset sorted from them (not recorded which). The receptor comes from an adult woman who had mild COVID-19 (a few samples of this study predate the infection). Cell type and time point are not known.

CDR3 sequence (DNA): TGTGCCAGCAGCTTAGAACAGGGGATCACAGATACGCAGTATTTT. Residues: CASSLEQGITDTQYF. The chain is built from TRBV7-8 and TRBJ2-3; 7 bases fit TRBD1. The CDR3 is made up of 15 amino acids. Germline assignment: CDR1 SGHVS and CDR2 FQNEAQ. J lost 2 bases, V lost 1 base, and 3 bases had no gene match.